This entry is about one TCR beta chain. Germline V CDR1 and CDR2: MGHRA, YSYEKL. Trimming took off 0 bases at V and 5 bases at J, with 8 bases between the two ends. This CDR3 is built from 13 residues. Sequencing used immunoSEQ multiplex PCR; TCRdb keeps in-frame clones, though not all of them. The sample lists about 15,000 clones, more than 80% occurring once. The data originate from a study of T cells in localized non-small cell lung cancer. Sample: peripheral blood, taken before any cancer treatment. This receptor was identified in a woman aged 40-70 years with stage I lung adenocarcinoma. V gene TRBV4-1 combines with J gene TRBJ2-7; D is undetermined. The chain's CDR3 is CASSQEAPDEQYF. CDR3 DNA: TGCGCCAGCAGCCAAGAAGCCCCAGACGAGCAGTACTTC.